This T cell receptor beta chain originates from a study of cytotoxic CD8 clonotypes in ibrutinib-treated CLL. This CDR3 is built from 14 residues. Germline V CDR1 and CDR2: SGHTS, YDEGEE. Trimming left V 2 bases short and J 0 bases short, with 6 bases between. Profiled with immunoSEQ multiplex PCR; TCRdb holds only in-frame clones, not every one. This table has approximately 190,000 clones, 60% to 80% appearing once. The chain has TRBV5-8 and TRBJ1-3, with unresolved D. The clonotype originates from a human donor with chronic lymphocytic leukemia. The material was PBMCs, obtained after 12 months of ibrutinib treatment. The CDR3 region is CASSLGLSGNTIYF. Here the CDR3 DNA reads TGTGCCAGCAGCTTAGGTCTCTCTGGAAACACCATATATTTT.